This TCR beta chain was captured in a study of cytomegalovirus exposure and HLA in healthy donors. In regard to this clone: As yet, its antigen is unknown.

It was with 60 Vbeta and 13 Jbeta primers that the PCR ran. The protocol was immunoSEQ multiplex PCR, while the TCRdb copy is restricted to in-frame clones and leaves out a portion. The sample has about 77,000 clones, around 82% seen once. Study conclusions and caveats: TCR beta chain V- and J-gene trimming was linked, in a later analysis, to a missense variant in DCLRE1C. Apart from CMV serostatus, no immune exposure information was available.

Looked up from germline, CDR1 is LNHDA and CDR2 is SQIVND (reference sequence). CDR3 length: 17 amino acids. V shed 3 bases, J shed 4 bases, and the junction held 14 bases outside the gene matches. The TCR originated in a man in his forties or fifties in good health and CMV-seronegative. V and J are TRBV19 and TRBJ1-2; 7 bases map to TRBD1. The sample taken for sequencing was PBMCs. The CDR3 region is CASSIPRSDRDIYGYTF. CDR3 DNA sequence: TGTGCCAGTAGTATTCCTAGATCTGACAGGGATATCTATGGCTACACCTTC. The full variable domain, completed using reference TRBV19 and TRBJ1-2, is DGGITQSPKYLFRKEGQNVTLSCEQNLNHDAMYWYRQDPGQGLRLIYYSQIVNDFQKGDIAEGYSVSREKKESFPLTVTSAQKNPTAFYLCASSIPRSDRDIYGYTFGSGTRLTVV.